Given below is one TCR beta chain in context. No antigen is known for it. Here immunoSEQ multiplex PCR was the method, and the copy in TCRdb shows in-frame clones only, minus some. The data show about 150,000 clones, about nine tenths seen once. The record originates from a study of T cell responses to AZD1222 COVID-19 vaccine. Overall study findings and caveats: Baseline serology detected seropositivity in only six or seven AZD1222 recipients. Across the whole spike, CD4 TCRs peaked at regions 160-218 and 743-854.

Trimming pared 8 bases from V and 1 base from J, leaving 17 bases between. This CDR3 spans 16 amino acids. Germline V gene lookup returns CDR1 SGHTA and CDR2 FQGNSA. This chain connects TRBV7-2 to TRBJ2-2; D remains unclear. The source material was peripheral blood, sampled 28 days after the second AZD1222 dose. This clonotype was sampled from an adult who received the AZD1222 COVID-19 vaccine. CDR3 amino acids: CASGPLQTKNTGELFF. The CDR3 DNA sequence: TGTGCCAGCGGCCCCCTCCAGACAAAGAACACCGGGGAGCTGTTTTTT.